This is a list of T cell receptor beta chains from one sample in a study of early T cells in non-severe SARS-CoV-2 infection. TCRdb reprocessed the 5' RACE reads via MiXCR and lists one record per CDR3 protein. The sample includes approximately 120,000 distinct CDR3 sequences, about 16% of them seen just once. Sequencing was done on a sample of whole blood. These TCRs come from an adult who was a healthcare worker with PCR-confirmed SARS-CoV-2 infection or an uninfected control (not recorded which). CDR3s include the opening cysteine and the closing phenylalanine or tryptophan. Each record gives: D gene, V gene, clone size, J gene, CDR3 protein, CDR3 DNA. The D gene is left open where the match is weak. For some rows the clone size is stated as once, few or many, or as a class when expanded; others skip it.

>-|TRBV14|many|TRBJ2-1
CASSQSGAPDNEQFF
TGTGCCAGCAGCCAAAGCGGCGCTCCCGACAATGAGCAGTTCTTC
>-|TRBV6-2/TRBV6-3|many|TRBJ2-1
CASTGSQSYNEQFF
TGTGCCAGCACCGGGTCCCAATCCTACAATGAGCAGTTCTTC
>TRBD2|TRBV11-2|-|TRBJ2-3
CASSTERTSGTDTQYF
TGTGCCAGCAGCACCGAACGGACTAGCGGCACAGATACGCAGTATTTT
>-|TRBV12-3/TRBV12-4|few|TRBJ2-3
CASRWDSVTDTQYF
TGTGCCAGCAGGTGGGATTCGGTTACAGATACGCAGTATTTT
>-|TRBV12-3/TRBV12-4|-|TRBJ2-2
CASSDWKELFF
TGTGCCAGCAGCGATTGGAAGGAGCTGTTTTTT
>TRBD1|TRBV7-9|few|TRBJ1-1
CASSPRTGSATEAFF
TGTGCCAGCAGCCCCCGGACAGGGTCGGCCACTGAAGCTTTCTTT
>-|TRBV12-3/TRBV12-4|-|TRBJ2-7
CASSLAPMTYEQYF
TGTGCCAGCAGTTTAGCACCTATGACCTACGAGCAGTACTTC
>TRBD2|TRBV12-3/TRBV12-4|-|TRBJ2-5
CASSIGLAGVQETQYF
TGTGCCAGCAGTATCGGACTAGCGGGGGTGCAAGAGACCCAGTACTTC
>-|TRBV18|few|TRBJ1-4
CASSITQGLEGLFF
TGTGCCAGCTCAATTACTCAGGGTTTGGAAGGACTGTTTTTT
>TRBD2|TRBV2|few|TRBJ2-5
CASSGAGKQETQYF
TGTGCCAGCAGTGGAGCGGGGAAACAAGAGACCCAGTACTTC
>-|TRBV12-3/TRBV12-4|many|TRBJ1-6
CASSLGLSSRATYGDSPLHF
TGTGCCAGCAGTTTAGGTCTTTCGAGCAGGGCGACGTATGGGGATTCACCCCTCCACTTT
>-|TRBV29-1|-|TRBJ2-2
CSVGGNTGELFF
TGCAGCGTTGGGGGGAACACCGGGGAGCTGTTTTTT
>-|TRBV2|many|TRBJ2-3
CASSRPQGAVKGRTDTQYF
TGTGCCAGCAGTAGGCCCCAGGGAGCGGTTAAGGGGCGCACAGATACGCAGTATTTT
>-|TRBV18|-|TRBJ2-4
CASSEISTAKNIQYF
TGTGCCAGCTCGGAGATAAGTACAGCCAAAAACATTCAGTACTTC
>TRBD2|TRBV2|-|TRBJ2-5
CASSDSGSEETQYF
TGTGCCAGCAGTGATAGCGGGTCCGAAGAGACCCAGTACTTC
>-|TRBV19|-|TRBJ1-5
CAILRWRESNQPQHF
TGTGCCATCCTGCGGTGGCGTGAAAGCAATCAGCCCCAGCATTTT
>TRBD1|TRBV3-1|-|TRBJ2-2
CASSGTGVGELFF
TGTGCCAGCAGCGGGACAGGGGTCGGGGAGCTGTTTTTT
>-|TRBV10-2|-|TRBJ2-5
CASSERKGLWDKGETQYF
TGCGCCAGCAGTGAGAGGAAGGGTTTGTGGGATAAGGGTGAGACCCAGTACTTC
>-|TRBV5-1|few|TRBJ2-5
CASSSTGGQGETQYF
TGCGCCAGCAGCTCCACGGGGGGCCAGGGAGAGACCCAGTACTTC
>-|TRBV19|-|TRBJ2-5
CASSPTGSLRRAQETQYF
TGTGCCAGTAGTCCTACAGGGTCTCTCAGGAGGGCGCAAGAGACCCAGTACTTC
>-|TRBV19|many|TRBJ1-2
CASSIRRDRGYTF
TGTGCCAGTAGTATTCGGCGAGACCGTGGCTACACCTTC
>TRBD2|TRBV4-1|-|TRBJ2-1
CASSQGRAGVGYEQFF
TGCGCCAGCAGCCAAGGGCGTGCGGGGGTAGGCTATGAGCAGTTCTTC
>TRBD2|TRBV7-2|many|TRBJ2-2
CASSPRGGNTGELFF
TGTGCCAGCAGCCCCCGGGGGGGGAACACCGGGGAGCTGTTTTTT
>-|TRBV10-3|-|TRBJ1-2
CAISVNGYGYTF
TGTGCCATCAGTGTAAACGGCTATGGCTACACCTTC
>-|TRBV18|many|TRBJ2-7
CASSDSAGEYEQYF
TGTGCCAGCTCCGACAGCGCAGGGGAATACGAGCAGTACTTC
>-|TRBV5-1|few|TRBJ1-5
CASSLAGDGDQPQHF
TGCGCCAGCAGCTTGGCCGGGGACGGGGATCAGCCCCAGCATTTT
>-|TRBV7-9|few|TRBJ2-2
CASRPHFSNTGELFF
TGTGCCAGCAGACCGCATTTCTCGAACACCGGGGAGCTGTTTTTT
>TRBD2|TRBV7-9|-|TRBJ2-1
CASSLVLAEDNEQFF
TGTGCCAGCAGCTTAGTACTAGCGGAAGACAATGAGCAGTTCTTC
>TRBD1|TRBV7-9|many|TRBJ2-7
CASSLGPGQGYSTYEQYF
TGTGCCAGCAGCTTAGGACCGGGACAGGGGTATTCGACCTACGAGCAGTACTTC
>TRBD2|TRBV20-1|few|TRBJ2-3
CSASGGAGTDTQYF
TGCAGTGCTAGCGGGGGGGCGGGCACAGATACGCAGTATTTT
>TRBD1|TRBV20-1|-|TRBJ1-1
CSARSQGGTEAFF
TGCAGTGCTAGAAGTCAGGGGGGTACTGAAGCTTTCTTT
>-|TRBV10-3|-|TRBJ2-3
CAINLGGPVNTQYF
TGTGCCATAAACCTCGGGGGGCCTGTTAATACGCAGTATTTT
>TRBD1|TRBV20-1|-|TRBJ1-1
CSATRDSWYTEAFF
TGCAGTGCTACTCGGGACAGTTGGTACACTGAAGCTTTCTTT
>-|TRBV7-9|few|TRBJ1-4
CASSFDRQGEKLFF
TGTGCCAGCAGCTTTGACAGGCAGGGTGAAAAACTGTTTTTT
>-|TRBV5-1|-|TRBJ2-1
CASSLVAGAAPNEQFF
TGCGCCAGCAGCTTGGTGGCAGGGGCCGCCCCCAATGAGCAGTTCTTC
>-|TRBV10-3|-|TRBJ1-1
CAPHEVQNTEAFF
TGTGCCCCTCACGAAGTCCAGAACACTGAAGCTTTCTTT
>-|TRBV6-6|many|TRBJ1-3
CATGGSGNTIYF
TGTGCCACGGGGGGCTCTGGAAACACTATATATTTT
>-|TRBV28|few|TRBJ1-1
CASSPSLRDTEAFF
TGTGCCAGCAGTCCTTCTTTGAGGGACACTGAAGCTTTCTTT
>-|TRBV20-1|many|TRBJ2-5
CSASPGPTQYF
TGCAGTGCTAGCCCGGGCCCGACCCAGTACTTC
>-|TRBV5-1|-|TRBJ2-7
CASSLMTGEVYEQYF
TGCGCCAGCAGCTTGATGACGGGAGAGGTCTACGAGCAGTACTTC